This is a list of T cell receptor beta chains from one sample in a study of T cell clones after liver transplantation. Sequencing used immunoSEQ multiplex PCR; TCRdb keeps in-frame clones, though not all of them. The sample consists of approximately 65,000 clones, around 92% of them appearing once. The specimen comprised CD4+ T cells from blood, sampled approximately 27 months after liver transplant. The source of these receptors is a human patient who received a liver transplant. Some T cells may trace back to the graft donor. The conserved cysteine and the conserved F or W are not part of the CDR3 here. Each record gives: V gene, clone size, CDR3 length, J gene, CDR3 protein. Clone size is shown for a subset of rows, as once, few, many or a class of expanded clone.

v_call: TRBV2; clone_size: .; cdr3_length: 11; j_call: TRBJ1-1; cdr3_aa: ASTGDLNTEAF
v_call: TRBV5-1; clone_size: few; cdr3_length: 14; j_call: TRBJ2-7; cdr3_aa: ASSLAGAGDLYEQY
v_call: TRBV4-3; clone_size: .; cdr3_length: 14; j_call: TRBJ2-2; cdr3_aa: ASSSGTGAINGELF
v_call: TRBV7-3; clone_size: .; cdr3_length: 13; j_call: TRBJ2-1; cdr3_aa: ASSPSLGSYNEQF
v_call: TRBV6-1; clone_size: few; cdr3_length: 15; j_call: TRBJ2-5; cdr3_aa: ASSEGVRGGGQETQY
v_call: TRBV11-3; clone_size: .; cdr3_length: 13; j_call: TRBJ1-5; cdr3_aa: ASSSGPGVNQPQH
v_call: TRBV30; clone_size: .; cdr3_length: 14; j_call: TRBJ1-2; cdr3_aa: AWSVAGGFQLRGYT
v_call: TRBV7-9; clone_size: .; cdr3_length: 10; j_call: TRBJ2-7; cdr3_aa: ASSPKAYEQY
v_call: TRBV5-4; clone_size: .; cdr3_length: 13; j_call: TRBJ1-4; cdr3_aa: ASSRTGGPGEKLF
v_call: TRBV11-2; clone_size: .; cdr3_length: 13; j_call: TRBJ2-3; cdr3_aa: ASSLVGDSTDTQY
v_call: TRBV28; clone_size: once; cdr3_length: 9; j_call: TRBJ1-2; cdr3_aa: ASTGDYGYT
v_call: TRBV27; clone_size: .; cdr3_length: 11; j_call: TRBJ1-2; cdr3_aa: ASSPGAGGGYT
v_call: TRBV10-3; clone_size: .; cdr3_length: 20; j_call: TRBJ2-1; cdr3_aa: AISDGRRGLFQASGRRDEQF
v_call: TRBV9; clone_size: .; cdr3_length: 10; j_call: TRBJ2-1; cdr3_aa: ASSDTSGEQF
v_call: TRBV19; clone_size: .; cdr3_length: 12; j_call: TRBJ2-7; cdr3_aa: ASSPRVDAYEQY
v_call: TRBV29-1; clone_size: .; cdr3_length: 11; j_call: TRBJ1-1; cdr3_aa: SGKDWGGSEAF
v_call: TRBV28; clone_size: .; cdr3_length: 13; j_call: TRBJ2-4; cdr3_aa: ASSLGLAAKNIQY
v_call: TRBV27; clone_size: .; cdr3_length: 13; j_call: TRBJ2-1; cdr3_aa: ASRDRASGRDEQF
v_call: TRBV11-2; clone_size: .; cdr3_length: 14; j_call: TRBJ2-3; cdr3_aa: ASRGLAGGSTDTQY
v_call: TRBV28; clone_size: .; cdr3_length: 13; j_call: TRBJ2-1; cdr3_aa: ASSSRQFGYNEQF
v_call: TRBV19; clone_size: .; cdr3_length: 11; j_call: TRBJ2-6; cdr3_aa: ASTLSGANVLT